This T cell receptor beta chain derives from a study of T cells in tuberculosis. Turning to the study itself: In South Africa, adults with active tuberculosis were compared with IGRA-negative and latently infected IGRA-positive adolescents.

Findings and limits, study-wide: GEM motif frequencies gave 70% accuracy; the GMM repertoire gave roughly 90%.

A note on this clone: Its antigen is unidentified.

Using immunoSEQ multiplex PCR, the repertoire was profiled, and TCRdb retains in-frame clones only, with some absent. Altogether 25,000 to 40,000 clones are present, around 92% being singletons, with the ten largest covering around 7.7%. Tuberculin skin test and IGRA determined adolescents' latent tuberculosis status at entry. On average roughly 90,000 T cells per donor were immunosequenced. Germline CDR1 reads SGDLS; CDR2 reads YYNGEE. V dropped 4 bases and J dropped 7; count of bases not matched to a gene: 9. The CDR3 is 14 residues long. The chain combines TRBV9 with TRBJ2-7, with 9 bases fitting TRBD1. This clonotype originated in a donor aged 5-35 years with latent tuberculosis or without tuberculosis infection. Some clones in this sample may be carry-over from other donors' samples. The sequencing sample was made of PBMCs. The CDR3 DNA reads TGTGCCAGCAGCCCCAGGGACAGGGCTTCTGAGCAGTACTTC. Residues: CASSPRDRASEQYF.